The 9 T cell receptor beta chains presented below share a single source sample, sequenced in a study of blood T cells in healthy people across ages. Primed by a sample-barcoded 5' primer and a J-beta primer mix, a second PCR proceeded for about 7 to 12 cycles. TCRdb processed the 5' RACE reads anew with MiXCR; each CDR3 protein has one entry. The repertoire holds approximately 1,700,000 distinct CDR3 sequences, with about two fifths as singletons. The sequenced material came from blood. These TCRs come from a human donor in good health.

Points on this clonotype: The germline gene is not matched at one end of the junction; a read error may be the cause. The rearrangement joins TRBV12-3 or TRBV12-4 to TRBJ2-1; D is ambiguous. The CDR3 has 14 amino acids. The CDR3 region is CVSSRRTANNEQFF. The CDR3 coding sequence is TGTGTCAGCAGCCGAAGGACGGCTAACAATGAGCAGTTCTTC.

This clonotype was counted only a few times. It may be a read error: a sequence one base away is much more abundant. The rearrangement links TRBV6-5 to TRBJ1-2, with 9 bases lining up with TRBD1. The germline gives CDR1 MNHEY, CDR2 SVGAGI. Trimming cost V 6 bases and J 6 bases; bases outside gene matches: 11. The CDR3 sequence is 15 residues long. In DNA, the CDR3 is TGTGCCAGCAGATCTCAAGGGACAGGGTCCCATGGCTACACCTTC. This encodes CASRSQGTGSHGYTF.

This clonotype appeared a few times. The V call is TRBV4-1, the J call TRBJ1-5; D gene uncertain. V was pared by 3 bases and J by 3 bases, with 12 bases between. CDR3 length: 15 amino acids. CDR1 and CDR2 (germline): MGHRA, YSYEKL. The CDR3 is CASSQMAETNQPQHF. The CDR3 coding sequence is TGCGCCAGCAGCCAGATGGCCGAGACCAATCAGCCCCAGCATTTT.

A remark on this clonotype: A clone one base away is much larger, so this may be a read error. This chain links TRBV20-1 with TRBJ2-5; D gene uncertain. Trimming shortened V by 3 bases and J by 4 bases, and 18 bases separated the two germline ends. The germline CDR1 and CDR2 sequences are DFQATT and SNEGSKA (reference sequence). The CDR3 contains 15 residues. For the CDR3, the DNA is TGCAGTGCTAGTAATGTAGCACTTTACCGAGAGACCCAGTACTTC. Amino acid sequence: CSASNVALYRETQYF.

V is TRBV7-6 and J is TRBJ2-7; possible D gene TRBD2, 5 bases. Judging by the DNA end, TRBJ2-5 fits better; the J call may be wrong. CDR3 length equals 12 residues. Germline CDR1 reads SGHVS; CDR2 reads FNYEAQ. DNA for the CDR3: TGTGCCAGCAGCTTAAGGGCGGGGACCCAGTACTTC. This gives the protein CASSLRAGTQYF.

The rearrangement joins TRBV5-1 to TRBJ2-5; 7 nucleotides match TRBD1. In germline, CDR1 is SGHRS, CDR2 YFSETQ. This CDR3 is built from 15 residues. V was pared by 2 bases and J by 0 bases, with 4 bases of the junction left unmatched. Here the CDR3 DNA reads TGCGCCAGCAGCTTAGGACAGGCGTACCAAGAGACCCAGTACTTC. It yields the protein CASSLGQAYQETQYF.

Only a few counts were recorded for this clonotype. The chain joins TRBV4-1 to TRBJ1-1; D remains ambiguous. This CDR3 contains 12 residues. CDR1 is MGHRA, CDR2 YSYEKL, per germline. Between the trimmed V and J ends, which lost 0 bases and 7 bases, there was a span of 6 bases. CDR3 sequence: CASSQDAGEAFF. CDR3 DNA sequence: TGCGCCAGCAGCCAAGACGCAGGTGAAGCTTTCTTT.

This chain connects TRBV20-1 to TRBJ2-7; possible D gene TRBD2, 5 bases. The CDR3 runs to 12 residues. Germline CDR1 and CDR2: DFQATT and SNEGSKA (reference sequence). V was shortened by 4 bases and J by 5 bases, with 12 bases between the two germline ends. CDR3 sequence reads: CSANQSGNEQYF. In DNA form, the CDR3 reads TGCAGTGCTAACCAGTCCGGGAACGAGCAGTACTTC.

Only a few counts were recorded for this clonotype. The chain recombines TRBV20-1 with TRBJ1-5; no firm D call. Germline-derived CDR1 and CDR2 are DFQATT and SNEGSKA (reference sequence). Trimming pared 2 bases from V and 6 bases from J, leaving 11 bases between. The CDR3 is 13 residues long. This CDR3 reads CSARKTDGQPQHF. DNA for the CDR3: TGCAGTGCTAGAAAGACGGATGGTCAGCCCCAGCATTTT.